This is a list of T cell receptor beta chains from one sample in a study of post-analysis software for immune sequencing data. TCRdb re-called the PCR reads with MiXCR, one entry per CDR3 protein. Of roughly 170,000 distinct CDR3 sequences listed, approximately 28% are singletons. Sequencing used blood. Every receptor here comes from a girl between 5 and 17 years old with multiple sclerosis. Both conserved end residues are part of each CDR3. A D gene is named only where the DNA matches it firmly.

D gene,V gene,CDR3 protein
TRBD2,TRBV7-6,CASSSLLAGGNEQFF
NA,TRBV6-5,CASSRDITGNSPLHF
TRBD2,TRBV12-3/TRBV12-4,CASRYQGLAGAGATPGQYF
NA,TRBV5-1,CASRFRQAPETQYF
NA,TRBV19,CASSISRLEQYF
NA,TRBV5-1,CASSLRPLSEQYF
NA,TRBV27,CASSSRSSYNGQFF
TRBD1,TRBV12-3/TRBV12-4,CASRSGGEKLFF
NA,TRBV10-3,CAISEDRITGSGANVLTF
NA,TRBV20-1,CSASEDYPGDNEQFF
NA,TRBV12-5,CASGLVGGVETQYF
NA,TRBV20-1,CSASGGSFLGPSEAFF
TRBD1,TRBV6-1,CASSRPGDRGSMDTEAFF
NA,TRBV19,CASSNRDNTDTQYF
NA,TRBV6-6,CATKGGVNSPPHF
NA,TRBV10-3,CAISASPWSDTQYF
TRBD2,TRBV20-1,CSASPSGPKGEQFF
NA,TRBV18,CANSLPRDRPPYEQYF
NA,TRBV12-3/TRBV12-4,CASSPLRGHYEQYF
NA,TRBV29-1,CSVAGTLNQPQHF
NA,TRBV6-6,CASSYQDRNSPLHF
TRBD2,TRBV7-2,CASSRTSGRNTGELFF
NA,TRBV7-2,CASSLGGTENEQFF
TRBD1,TRBV9,CASSVEFDRGHYEQYF
TRBD1,TRBV12-3/TRBV12-4,CASSSGTAPYGANVLTF
NA,TRBV30,CAWSLAENQPQHF
NA,TRBV18,CASSPQDGNTEAFF
NA,TRBV7-2,CASTIRPLAVTDTQYF
NA,TRBV20-1,CSASTDTQYF
NA,TRBV5-1,CASSFDNCRDGYTF
TRBD2,TRBV30,CAWSPTSGTQETQYF
NA,TRBV29-1,CSVSVSSNQPQHF
TRBD1,TRBV7-6,CASTFLPRGQADQPQHF
TRBD2,TRBV6-5,CASRSPGGIDIQYF
NA,TRBV27,CASSLTWDSDTQYF
NA,TRBV5-1,CASIPTRNEQFF
NA,TRBV7-2,CASSSETTAYEQYF
NA,TRBV20-1,CSARDHKVANTEAFF
NA,TRBV20-1,CSARDTRIYGYTF
NA,TRBV27,CASSLTENTEAFF
TRBD1,TRBV7-2,CASSSPTGQGYTF
NA,TRBV27,CASKLVGHGYTF
TRBD1,TRBV12-3/TRBV12-4,CASSQEQGAMNQPQHF
NA,TRBV20-1,CSAGDQADTYNEQFF
TRBD1,TRBV20-1,CSKRDRSTKNIQYF
TRBD1,TRBV24-1,CATSDTGTGNSYEQYF
TRBD2,TRBV6-5,CASRETSGRTYEQYF
TRBD1,TRBV5-1,CASTQIFNRQGRRETQYF
NA,TRBV13,CASSLGVRTYEQYF
TRBD1,TRBV14,CASSQDRLYEQYF
NA,TRBV30,CAWAVFSGYNEQFF
NA,TRBV28,CASSLSRTEAFF
NA,TRBV27,CASSLNRYTEAFF
NA,TRBV9,CASSVAVQPGSTDTQYF
NA,TRBV20-1,CSANGPGGVNTEAFF
NA,TRBV27,CASSFDGGGYNEQFF
TRBD1,TRBV6-5,CASSFGQGKLTEAFF
TRBD2,TRBV4-2,CASSQVSSREGLEQYF